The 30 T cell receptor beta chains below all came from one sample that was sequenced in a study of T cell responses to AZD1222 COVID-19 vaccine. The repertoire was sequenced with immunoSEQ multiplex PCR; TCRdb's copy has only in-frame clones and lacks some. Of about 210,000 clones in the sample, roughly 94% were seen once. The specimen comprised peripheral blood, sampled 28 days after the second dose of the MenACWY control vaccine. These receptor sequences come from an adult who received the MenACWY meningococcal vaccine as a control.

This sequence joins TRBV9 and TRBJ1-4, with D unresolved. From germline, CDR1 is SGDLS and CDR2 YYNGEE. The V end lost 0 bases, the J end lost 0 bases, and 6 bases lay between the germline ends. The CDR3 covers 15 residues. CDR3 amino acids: CASSVGQATNEKLFF. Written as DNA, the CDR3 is TGTGCCAGCAGCGTAGGGCAAGCAACTAATGAAAAACTGTTTTTT.

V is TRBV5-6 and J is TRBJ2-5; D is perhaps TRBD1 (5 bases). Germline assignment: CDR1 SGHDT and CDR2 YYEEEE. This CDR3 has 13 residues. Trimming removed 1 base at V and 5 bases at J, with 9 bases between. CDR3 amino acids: CASSLWGWETQYF. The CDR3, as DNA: TGTGCCAGCAGCTTGTGGGGCTGGGAGACCCAGTACTTC.

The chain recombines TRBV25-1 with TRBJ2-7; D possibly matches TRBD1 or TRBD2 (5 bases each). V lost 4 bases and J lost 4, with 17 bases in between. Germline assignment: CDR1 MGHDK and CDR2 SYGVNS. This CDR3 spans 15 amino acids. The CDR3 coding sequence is TGTGCCAGCAGTGCTGAACCGGGACCCCCTTACGAGCAGTACTTC. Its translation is CASSAEPGPPYEQYF.

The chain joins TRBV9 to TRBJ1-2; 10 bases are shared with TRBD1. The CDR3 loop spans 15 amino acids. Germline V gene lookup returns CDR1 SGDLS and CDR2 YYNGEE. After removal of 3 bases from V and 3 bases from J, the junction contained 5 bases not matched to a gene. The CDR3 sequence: CASSGDRGPDYGYTF. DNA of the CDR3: TGTGCCAGCAGCGGAGACAGGGGGCCGGACTATGGCTACACCTTC.

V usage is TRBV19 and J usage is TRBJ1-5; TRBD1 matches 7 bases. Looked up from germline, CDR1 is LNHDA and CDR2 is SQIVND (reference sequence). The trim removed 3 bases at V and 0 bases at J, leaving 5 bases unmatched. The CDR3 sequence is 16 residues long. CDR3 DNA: TGTGCCAGTAGTATCCGGGGACAGTATAGCAATCAGCCCCAGCATTTT. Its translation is CASSIRGQYSNQPQHF.

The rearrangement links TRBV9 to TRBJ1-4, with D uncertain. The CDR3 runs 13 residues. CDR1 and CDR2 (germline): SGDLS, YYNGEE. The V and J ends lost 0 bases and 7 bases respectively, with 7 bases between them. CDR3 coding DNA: TGTGCCAGCAGCGTAGGGGAGGTTGAAAAACTGTTTTTT. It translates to CASSVGEVEKLFF.

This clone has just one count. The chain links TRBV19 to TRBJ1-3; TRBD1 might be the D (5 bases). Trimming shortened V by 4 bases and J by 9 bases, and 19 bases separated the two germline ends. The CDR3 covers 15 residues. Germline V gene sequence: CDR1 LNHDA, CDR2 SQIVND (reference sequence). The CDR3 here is CASSTDGSSGGTIYF. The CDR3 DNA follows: TGTGCCAGTAGTACGGACGGCAGCTCGGGGGGCACCATATATTTT.

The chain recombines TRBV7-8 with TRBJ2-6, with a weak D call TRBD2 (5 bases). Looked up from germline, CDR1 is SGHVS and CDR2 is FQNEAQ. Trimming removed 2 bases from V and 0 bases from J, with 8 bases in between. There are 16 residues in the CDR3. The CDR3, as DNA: TGTGCCAGCAGCTTACGGGAAATCTCTGGGGCCAACGTCCTGACTTTC. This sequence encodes CASSLREISGANVLTF. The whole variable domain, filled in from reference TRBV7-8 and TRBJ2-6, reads GAGVSQSPRYKVAKRGQDVALRCDPISGHVSLFWYQQALGQGPEFLTYFQNEAQLDKSGLPSDRFFAERPEGSVSTLKIQRTQQEDSAVYLCASSLREISGANVLTFGAGSRLTVL.

As DNA, the CDR3 is TGTGCCAGCAGCTCGACCTTAACCGGGGAGCTGTTTTTT. This translates into CASSSTLTGELFF. The chain carries TRBV11-3 and TRBJ2-2; D gene ambiguous. Trimming left V 4 bases short and J 5 bases short, with 8 bases between. The CDR3 totals 13 residues. The germline V gene has CDR1 SGHNT and CDR2 YENEEA. The full variable domain, its missing parts supplied by reference TRBV11-3 and TRBJ2-2, is EAGVVQSPRYKIIEKKQPVAFWCNPISGHNTLYWYLQNLGQGPELLIRYENEEAVDDSQLPKDRFSAERLKGVDSTLKIQPAELGDSAVYLCASSSTLTGELFFGEGSRLTVL.

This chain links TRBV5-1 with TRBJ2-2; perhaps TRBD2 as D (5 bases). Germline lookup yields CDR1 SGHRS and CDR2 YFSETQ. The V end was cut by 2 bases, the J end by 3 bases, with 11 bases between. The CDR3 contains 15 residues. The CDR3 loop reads CASSLRGWDTGELFF. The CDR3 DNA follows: TGCGCCAGCAGCTTACGGGGATGGGACACCGGGGAGCTGTTTTTT.

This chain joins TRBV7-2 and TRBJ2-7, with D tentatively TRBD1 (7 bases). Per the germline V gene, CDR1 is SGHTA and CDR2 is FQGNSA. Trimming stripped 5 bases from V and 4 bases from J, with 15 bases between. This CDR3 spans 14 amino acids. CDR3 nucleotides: TGTGCCAGCAGCCCTAGGGACAGCGGGTACGAGCAGTACTTC. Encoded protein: CASSPRDSGYEQYF.

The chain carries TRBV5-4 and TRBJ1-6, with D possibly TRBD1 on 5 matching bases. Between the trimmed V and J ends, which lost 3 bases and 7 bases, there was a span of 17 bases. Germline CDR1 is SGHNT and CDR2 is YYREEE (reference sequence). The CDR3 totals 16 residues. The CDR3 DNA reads TGTGCCAGCAGCTCGGGGTGGGGCGGCCAGAATTCACCCCTCCACTTT. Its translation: CASSSGWGGQNSPLHF.

The CDR3 DNA follows: TGTGCCAGCAGTTTCGGGACTAATTACAATGAGCAGTTCTTC. Translating it yields CASSFGTNYNEQFF. The V call is TRBV6-5, the J call TRBJ2-1; 7 bases fit TRBD2. After removal of 4 bases from V and 4 bases from J, the junction contained 4 bases not matched to a gene. Germline CDR1 and CDR2: MNHEY and SVGAGI. This CDR3 is built from 14 residues.

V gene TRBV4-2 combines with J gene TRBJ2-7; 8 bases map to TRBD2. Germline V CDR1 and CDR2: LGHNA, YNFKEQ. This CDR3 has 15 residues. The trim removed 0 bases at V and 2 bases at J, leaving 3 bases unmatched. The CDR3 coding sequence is TGTGCCAGCAGCCAAGATGCGGGGGGCCCCTACGAGCAGTACTTC. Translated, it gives CASSQDAGGPYEQYF.

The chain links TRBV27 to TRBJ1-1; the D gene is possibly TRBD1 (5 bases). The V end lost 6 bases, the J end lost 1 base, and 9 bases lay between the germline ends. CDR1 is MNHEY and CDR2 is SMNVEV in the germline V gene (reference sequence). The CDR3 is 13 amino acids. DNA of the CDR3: TGTGCCAGCAGGCGGGACCCGAACACTGAAGCTTTCTTT. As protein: CASRRDPNTEAFF.

The chain's CDR3 is CASSYAAGPTDTQYF. CDR3 nucleotide sequence: TGTGCCAGCAGCTATGCGGCGGGTCCCACAGATACGCAGTATTTT. This chain joins TRBV6-2 or TRBV6-3 and TRBJ2-3; the D gene is possibly TRBD2 (5 bases). This CDR3 region has 15 residues. The germline V gene encodes CDR1 MNHEY and CDR2 SVGEGT. V was trimmed by 6 bases and J by 2 bases, leaving 15 bases between them.

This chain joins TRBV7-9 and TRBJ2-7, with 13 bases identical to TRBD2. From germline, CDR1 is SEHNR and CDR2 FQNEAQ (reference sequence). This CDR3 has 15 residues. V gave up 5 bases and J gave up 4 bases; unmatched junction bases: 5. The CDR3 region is CASSPTSGRGYEQYF. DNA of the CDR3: TGTGCCAGCAGCCCAACTAGCGGGAGGGGATACGAGCAGTACTTC.

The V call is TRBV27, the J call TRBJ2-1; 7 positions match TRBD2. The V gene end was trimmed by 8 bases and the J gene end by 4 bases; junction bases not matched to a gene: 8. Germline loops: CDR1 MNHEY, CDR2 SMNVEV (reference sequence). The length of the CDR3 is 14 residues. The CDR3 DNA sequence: TGTGCCAGCGGGGGGGGTTTCGGGTACAATGAGCAGTTCTTC. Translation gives CASGGGFGYNEQFF.

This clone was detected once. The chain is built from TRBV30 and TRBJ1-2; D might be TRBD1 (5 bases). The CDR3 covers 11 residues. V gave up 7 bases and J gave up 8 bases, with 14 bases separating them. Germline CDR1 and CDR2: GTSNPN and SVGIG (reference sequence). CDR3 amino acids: CAYGTGHGYTF. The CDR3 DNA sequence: TGTGCCTACGGGACGGGGCACGGCTACACCTTC.

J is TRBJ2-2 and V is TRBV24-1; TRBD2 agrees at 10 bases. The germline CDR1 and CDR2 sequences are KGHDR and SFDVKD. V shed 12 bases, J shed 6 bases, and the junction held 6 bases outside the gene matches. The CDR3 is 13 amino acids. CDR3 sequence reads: CAVAGGLSGELFF. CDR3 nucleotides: TGTGCCGTAGCGGGGGGCCTCTCCGGGGAGCTGTTTTTT.

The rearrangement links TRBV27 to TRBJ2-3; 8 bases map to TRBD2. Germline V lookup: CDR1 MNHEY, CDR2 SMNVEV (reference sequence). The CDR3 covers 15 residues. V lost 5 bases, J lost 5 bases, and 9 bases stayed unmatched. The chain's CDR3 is CASSPSAGGGDTQYF. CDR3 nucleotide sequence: TGTGCCAGCAGTCCCTCCGCGGGGGGAGGAGATACGCAGTATTTT.

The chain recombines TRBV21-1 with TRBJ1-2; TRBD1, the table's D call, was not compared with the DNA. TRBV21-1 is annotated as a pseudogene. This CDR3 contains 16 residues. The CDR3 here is CASSKWKGARDYGYTF. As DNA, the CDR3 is TGTGCCAGCAGCAAATGGAAGGGGGCGCGGGACTATGGCTACACCTTC.

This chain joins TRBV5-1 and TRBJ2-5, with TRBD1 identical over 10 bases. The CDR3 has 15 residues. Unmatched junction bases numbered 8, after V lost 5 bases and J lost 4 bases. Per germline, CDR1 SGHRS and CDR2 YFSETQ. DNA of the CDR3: TGCGCCAGCAGGCCGACAGGGGGCCCAGCAGAGACCCAGTACTTC. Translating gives CASRPTGGPAETQYF.

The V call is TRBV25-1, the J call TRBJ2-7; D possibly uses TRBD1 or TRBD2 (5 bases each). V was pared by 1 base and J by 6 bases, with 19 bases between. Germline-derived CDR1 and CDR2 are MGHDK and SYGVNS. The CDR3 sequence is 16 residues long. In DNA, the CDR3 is TGTGCCAGCAGTGAATTCCCGCAGTCCGGGACGGGCGAGCAGTACTTC. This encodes CASSEFPQSGTGEQYF.

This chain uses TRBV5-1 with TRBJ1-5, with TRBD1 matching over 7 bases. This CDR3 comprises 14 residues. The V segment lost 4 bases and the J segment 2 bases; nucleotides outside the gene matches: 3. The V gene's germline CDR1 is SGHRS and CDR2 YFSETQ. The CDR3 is CASSTTGGNQPQHF. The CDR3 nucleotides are TGCGCCAGCAGCACCACAGGGGGCAATCAGCCCCAGCATTTT. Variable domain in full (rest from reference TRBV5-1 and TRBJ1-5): KAGVTQTPRYLIKTRGQQVTLSCSPISGHRSVSWYQQTPGQGLQFLFEYFSETQRNKGNFPGRFSGRQFSNSRSEMNVSTLELGDSALYLCASSTTGGNQPQHFGDGTRLSIL.

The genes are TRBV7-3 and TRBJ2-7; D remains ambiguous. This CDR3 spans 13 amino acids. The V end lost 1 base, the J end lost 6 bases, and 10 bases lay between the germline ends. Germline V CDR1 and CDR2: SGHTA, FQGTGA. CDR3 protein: CASSLSPSGEQYF. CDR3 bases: TGTGCCAGCAGCTTAAGTCCCTCGGGCGAGCAGTACTTC.

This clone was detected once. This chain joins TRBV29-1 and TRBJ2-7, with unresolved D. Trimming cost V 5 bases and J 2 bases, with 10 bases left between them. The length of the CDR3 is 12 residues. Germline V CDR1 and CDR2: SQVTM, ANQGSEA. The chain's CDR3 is CSVIGRAYEQYF. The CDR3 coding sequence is TGCAGCGTTATCGGACGGGCCTACGAGCAGTACTTC.

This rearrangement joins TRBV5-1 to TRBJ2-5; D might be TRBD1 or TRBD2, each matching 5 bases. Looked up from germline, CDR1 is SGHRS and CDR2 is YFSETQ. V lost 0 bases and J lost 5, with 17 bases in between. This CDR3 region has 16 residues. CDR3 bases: TGCGCCAGCAGCTTGGACGCCGGGGCCCGGGGCGAGACCCAGTACTTC. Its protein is CASSLDAGARGETQYF. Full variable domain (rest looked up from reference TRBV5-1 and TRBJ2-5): KAGVTQTPRYLIKTRGQQVTLSCSPISGHRSVSWYQQTPGQGLQFLFEYFSETQRNKGNFPGRFSGRQFSNSRSEMNVSTLELGDSALYLCASSLDAGARGETQYFGPGTRLLVL.

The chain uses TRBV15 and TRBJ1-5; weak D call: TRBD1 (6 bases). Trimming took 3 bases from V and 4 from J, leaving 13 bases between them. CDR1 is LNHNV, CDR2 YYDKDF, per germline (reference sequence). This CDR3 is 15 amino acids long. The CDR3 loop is CATSSRGALNQPQHF. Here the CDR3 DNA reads TGTGCCACCAGCAGTCGGGGGGCGTTGAATCAGCCCCAGCATTTT.

The CDR3 coding sequence is TGTGCCAGCAGAGGGAACTCTAGTTATAATTCACCCCTCCACTTT. This translates into CASRGNSSYNSPLHF. This chain links TRBV2 with TRBJ1-6; D uncertain. The CDR3 is made up of 15 amino acids. Trimming removed 6 bases from V and 4 bases from J, with 13 bases in between. The germline gives CDR1 SNHLY, CDR2 FYNNEI.